The TCR beta chain described here comes from a study of siplizumab effects on memory and regulatory T cells. Whole-study findings and limits: With siplizumab, Treg-derived clones averaged about 71% of mappable alloreactive CD4+ clones, versus more than 25% in controls. Sequences below about 10^-5 frequency were poorly captured, limiting mapping of alloreactive clones. Naive T cells seemed more diverse than memory cells; they also seemed major alloresponse contributors. The suppressive capacity of proliferating Tregs from siplizumab cultures remained unconfirmed.

This CDR3 comprises 15 residues. With 1 base clipped from V and 4 bases from J, the junction kept 8 bases outside the gene matches. Germline V CDR1 and CDR2: SGHRS, YFSETQ. Generated by immunoSEQ multiplex PCR, the TCRdb table keeps only in-frame clones and is missing some. The sample has about 40,000 clones, 89% seen once. In its sample, this clone was seen once. The target antigen is unknown. Sequenced: naive CD4+ T cells sorted from blood. The receptor was isolated from a human donor in good health. The chain uses TRBV5-1 and TRBJ2-7, with 7 bases lining up with TRBD1. The CDR3 loop reads CASSLTGSGGYEQYF. The DNA for the CDR3 is TGCGCCAGCAGCTTGACAGGATCAGGGGGATACGAGCAGTACTTC.